This record concerns one T cell receptor (beta chain) sequence. Its antigen remains unidentified. PCR used 60 Vbeta primers and 13 Jbeta primers. Assay: immunoSEQ multiplex PCR; the TCRdb copy retains only in-frame clones and omits some. The sample lists about 78,000 clones, 72% occurring once. These data originate in a study of cytomegalovirus exposure and HLA in healthy donors. In the study overall: Previous work identified 100 million or so unique TCR beta sequences from roughly 170 million T cells.

Study-wide results and limits: The study carried out a later analysis of TCR beta sequences. It associated approximately 17,000 of them with specific HLA alleles at a false discovery rate of 0.05. In a later analysis, several top co-occurrence clusters appeared linked to parvovirus B19, influenza, CMV and Epstein-Barr virus.

The clonotype comes from a woman in her forties in good health and CMV-seropositive. The sequencing input was PBMCs.

CDR3 DNA: TGCGCCAGCAGGACCGGGACTAGCGGAGACAATGAGCAGTTCTTC. It codes for CASRTGTSGDNEQFF. The J gene is TRBJ2-1, the V gene TRBV10-1, with 11 positions matching TRBD2. This CDR3 region has 15 residues. Trimming cost V 6 bases and J 5 bases; bases outside gene matches: 6. Germline CDR1 is WNHNN and CDR2 is SYGVQD (reference sequence).